The subject of this entry is one TCR beta chain. Per the authors' pipeline: Amplification from reference gene primers served as the basis for estimated nucleated cell counts. Profiled with immunoSEQ multiplex PCR; TCRdb holds only in-frame clones, not every one. V and J calls and clone size are given by that table; D and trimming were obtained from the DNA. The sample consists of over 200,000 clones, around 88% of them appearing once. These data belong to a study of blood T cell repertoires in COVID-19. Study background: COVID-19 samples, acute and convalescent, were from the United States, Italy and Spain.

The source of this sequence is a man between 18 and 35 years old with active or convalescent COVID-19. The sample comprised peripheral blood.

The CDR3 bases are TGTGCCAGCAGCTTAATGGAGTTTAAAGAGCAGTTCTTC. Translating gives CASSLMEFKEQFF. The J gene is TRBJ2-1, the V gene TRBV7-6, with D unclear. Trimming removed 2 bases from V and 10 bases from J, with 12 bases in between. Germline CDR1 and CDR2: SGHVS and FNYEAQ. The CDR3 is 13 amino acids.